These 5 T cell receptor beta chains came from one sample sequenced in a study of T cells in Graves' hyperthyroidism and ophthalmopathy. It was RNA transcripts that yielded the amplified TCR beta CDR3 regions. Carried out on the TCR CDR3, a first-round RT-PCR used the HTBI primer set. MiXCR, run by TCRdb on the multiplex PCR reads, gives a single entry per CDR3 protein. The sample lists some 500,000 distinct CDR3 sequences, approximately 25% occurring once. Sequences were obtained from blood. The source of these receptors is a woman aged 25 to 39 with Graves' ophthalmopathy.

This clonotype occurred a few times. The rearrangement uses TRBV3-1 and TRBJ2-5; the match to TRBD2 covers 7 bases. Germline V gene lookup returns CDR1 LGHDT and CDR2 YNNKEL (reference sequence). The junction had 7 bases not matched to a gene; V was cut back by 1 base and J by 5 bases. The CDR3 contains 15 residues. The CDR3 DNA reads as TGTGCCAGCAGCCAAGGGGCGGGGGTAGGGGAGACCCAGTACTTC. Translated, it gives CASSQGAGVGETQYF.

As concerns this clonotype: A much larger clone lies a single base off, so this may be a read error. The chain is built from TRBV11-2 and TRBJ2-5; D call uncertain. Germline assignment: CDR1 SGHAT and CDR2 FQNNGV. The CDR3 has 13 residues. The ends were cut back, 2 bases at V and 2 bases at J, with 6 bases in the middle. CDR3 sequence reads: CASSLSMQETQYF. CDR3 nucleotides: TGTGCCAGCAGCTTAAGTATGCAAGAGACCCAGTACTTC.

This clonotype was observed at least ten times. The V and J genes are TRBV6-5 and TRBJ2-7; 7 nucleotides align to TRBD2. The CDR3 length is 16 residues. V gave up 4 bases and J gave up 0 bases; unmatched junction bases: 9. The V gene's germline CDR1 is MNHEY and CDR2 SVGAGI. CDR3 nucleotides: TGTGCCAGCAGTTCCCCCGGGGGGTCGAGCTCCTACGAGCAGTACTTC. The encoded protein is CASSSPGGSSSYEQYF.

This clonotype was detected ten times or more. The chain joins TRBV3-1 to TRBJ2-7, with no clear D. The germline V gene encodes CDR1 LGHDT and CDR2 YNNKEL (reference sequence). The CDR3 is 13 residues long. V was clipped by 3 bases and J by 6 bases, with 12 bases between them. CDR3: CASSHTRAAEQYF. In DNA form, the CDR3 reads TGTGCCAGCAGCCACACCCGCGCAGCCGAGCAGTACTTC.

This clonotype occurred a few times. The gene calls are TRBV7-3 and TRBJ1-2; 7 bases fit TRBD1. J lost 8 bases, V lost 2 bases, and 5 bases had no gene match. The V gene's germline CDR1 is SGHTA and CDR2 FQGTGA. CDR3 length: 13 residues. The CDR3 region is CASSLGRGSGYTF. In DNA form, the CDR3 reads TGTGCCAGCAGCTTAGGCAGGGGGAGCGGCTACACCTTC.